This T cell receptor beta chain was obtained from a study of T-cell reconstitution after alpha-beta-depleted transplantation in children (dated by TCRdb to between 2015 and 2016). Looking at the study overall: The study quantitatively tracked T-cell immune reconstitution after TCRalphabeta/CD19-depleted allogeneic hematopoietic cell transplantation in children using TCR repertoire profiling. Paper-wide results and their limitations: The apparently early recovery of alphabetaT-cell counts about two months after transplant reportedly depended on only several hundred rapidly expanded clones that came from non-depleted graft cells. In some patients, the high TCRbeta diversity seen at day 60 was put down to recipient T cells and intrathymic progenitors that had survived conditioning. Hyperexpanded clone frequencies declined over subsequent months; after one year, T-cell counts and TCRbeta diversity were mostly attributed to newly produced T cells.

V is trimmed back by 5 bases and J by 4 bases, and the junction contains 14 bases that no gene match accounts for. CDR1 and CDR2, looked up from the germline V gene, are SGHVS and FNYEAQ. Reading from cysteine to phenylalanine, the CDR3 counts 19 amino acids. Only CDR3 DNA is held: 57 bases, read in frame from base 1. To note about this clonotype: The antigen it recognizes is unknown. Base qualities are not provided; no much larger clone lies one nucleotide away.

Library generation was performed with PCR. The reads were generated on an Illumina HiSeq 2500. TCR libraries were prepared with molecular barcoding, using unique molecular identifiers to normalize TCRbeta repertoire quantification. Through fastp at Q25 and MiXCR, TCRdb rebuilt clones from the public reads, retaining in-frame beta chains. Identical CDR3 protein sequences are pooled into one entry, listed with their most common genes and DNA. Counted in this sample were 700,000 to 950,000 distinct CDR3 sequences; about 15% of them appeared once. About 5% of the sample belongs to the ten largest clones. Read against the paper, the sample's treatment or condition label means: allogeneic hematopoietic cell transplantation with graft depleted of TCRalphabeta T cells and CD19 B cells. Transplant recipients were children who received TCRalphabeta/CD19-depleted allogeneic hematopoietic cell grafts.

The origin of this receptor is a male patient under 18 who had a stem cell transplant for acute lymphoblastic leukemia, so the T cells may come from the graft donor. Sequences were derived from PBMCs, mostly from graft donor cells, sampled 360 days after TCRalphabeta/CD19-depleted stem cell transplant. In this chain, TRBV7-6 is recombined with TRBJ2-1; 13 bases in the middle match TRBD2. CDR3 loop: CASSQTPGLAGYNYNEQFF. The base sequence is TGTGCCAGCAGCCAAACTCCGGGACTAGCGGGATATAATTACAATGAGCAGTTCTTC.